This TCR beta chain is drawn from a study of T cells after posttransplantation cyclophosphamide (dated by TCRdb to 2016 to 2017). About the full investigation: T cell repertoire reconstitution was tracked by TRB sequencing after myeloablative bone marrow transplantation in which posttransplantation cyclophosphamide was used as GVHD prophylaxis. Samples from 35 PTCy-treated patients and some 16 related bone marrow donors of those patients were subjected to antigen receptor sequencing. Blood from all 35 or so PTCy patients with 1-year posttransplant specimens was subjected to TRB sequencing. Up to about 3 additional blood samples from 2 to 5.2 years after transplant were also TRB-sequenced in 3 patients, as was pretransplant blood from several patients. TRA and TRB clonality were tightly correlated in 9 samples, so subsequent TCR analyses focused on TRB only. Public TRB sequences were compared against a database of over 3,000 sequences linked to responses to pathogens, tumor antigens, self-antigens and alloantigens. Broader findings and caveats from the paper: The TRB repertoires of T cells infiltrating skin or the GI tract showed only limited overlap with the TRB repertoires found in blood. Across over 40 patients, TRB clonality was highly associated with recipient CMV seropositivity and CMV reactivation, and PTCy diversity was similar to diversity in CNI/methotrexate controls. Donor-recipient similarity was low at 1-2 months but increased during the first year, and donor CD8+ memory clones often dominated later blood repertoires.

Genomic DNA was the input for TRB sequencing, which was run either with the immunoSEQ assay at survey resolution or with the hsTCRB kit. The study's own analysis went as follows. The immunoSEQ software handled the initial read processing, while the LymphoSeq R package was used for the repertoire analyses. Clonality was calculated as 1 minus normalized Shannon entropy, and the Gini coefficient was also calculated for each TRB dataset. Phenotypes of unsorted samples were inferred by mapping TRB sequences from sorted subsets of the recipient or donor onto the same recipient's unsorted samples. TCRdb carries this immuneACCESS record with in-frame sequences only. Its versions omit some clonotypes, under half of them owing to an unresolved V gene in the studies checked, with the rest unexplained. V, J and clone size are those of that table, while D and trimming were read from the DNA. The sample table holds about 16,000 clones, of which 65% to 85% were seen once. Under 3.5% of the sample lies in the top ten.

The control cohort consisted of about ten patients who had myeloablative marrow transplants with methotrexate plus a calcineurin inhibitor and who were sampled 1 year after transplant. Peripheral blood and bone marrow mononuclear cells were isolated by Ficoll-Hypaque density centrifugation and were cryopreserved. V trim: 5 bases; J trim: 7 bases; unmatched bases: 14. The CDR3 holds 17 amino acids from the cysteine to the phenylalanine. The kept DNA is CDR3 alone, 51 bases in frame from the first base. The germline V gene (reference sequence) specifies MNHEY as CDR1 and SMNVEV as CDR2. On this clone: This receptor's antigen is unknown. No qualities accompany the bases; no much larger clone lies one base away.

The receptor comes from a male patient in his thirties who received an allogeneic stem cell transplant from an unrelated donor, was CMV-positive, and had acute and chronic GVHD. In patients who had a transplant, some T cells may come from the graft donor. Recombination linked TRBV27 to TRBJ2-7, and 13 junctional nucleotides match TRBD2. The sequences come from PBMCs, collected 441 days after allogeneic stem cell transplant with calcineurin inhibitor and methotrexate. Here the CDR3 is given as CASSPTSTSGGAREQYF. The DNA sequence reads TGTGCCAGCAGTCCAACCTCCACTAGCGGGGGGGCCCGGGAGCAGTACTTC.